The entry below describes one TCR beta chain. This sample was included in a study of blood T cell repertoires in COVID-19. TCRdb keeps only in-frame clones here, not all; method: immunoSEQ multiplex PCR. The sample yields roughly 88,000 clones, around 90% seen once. V was pared by 5 bases and J by 0 bases, with 8 bases between. The CDR3 consists of 15 residues. Germline CDR1 and CDR2: MDHEN and SYDVKM. The J gene is TRBJ1-6, the V gene TRBV28, with no clear D. The sequence was obtained from a woman between 50 and 59 years old in a cohort sampled during active COVID-19. Sequencing was performed on peripheral blood. The CDR3 DNA sequence: TGTGCCAGCAGTCGGGAAGGCTCCTATAATTCACCCCTCCACTTT. Amino acid sequence: CASSREGSYNSPLHF.